This T cell receptor (beta chain) was profiled in a study of shared clonotypes between healthy human individuals. As for the study in general: The donors, two women and a few men, were aged 18 to 49.

Both subsets, CD45RA+ naive and CD45RA-negative memory, were split from the CD4+ cells. This clone was recorded once. Distinct nucleotide sequences in the sample also encode this CDR3. The CDR3 loop spans 15 amino acids. Looked up from germline, CDR1 is ENHRY and CDR2 is SYGVKD. The germline V and J ends were trimmed by 0 bases and 4 bases, with 12 bases remaining between them. Sequencing was performed with immunoSEQ multiplex PCR; in TCRdb, only in-frame clones are kept and a portion is missing. This table holds about 1 million clones, about 75% found once. The chain links TRBV10-3 to TRBJ1-2; tentative D call: TRBD1 (6 bases). The sequencing sample was made of memory CD4+ T cells sorted from blood. Subset indicated: CD45RA-negative fraction. The clonotype was recovered from a man aged 18 to 35 in good health. The CDR3 nucleotides read TGTGCCATCAGTGAGTCGGGGCAGGGGAGCTATGGCTACACCTTC. Translating gives CAISESGQGSYGYTF.